The clone carrying this T cell receptor (beta chain) was seen many times. Among the exclusions were patients with other autoimmune diseases, uncontrolled infections, pregnancy or lactation. RNA transcripts were the template, and TCR beta CDR3 regions were amplified from them. First-round RT-PCR with HTBI primers preceded a second-round multiplex PCR. TCRdb re-called the multiplex PCR reads through MiXCR, storing one row per CDR3 protein. The sample has hundreds of thousands of distinct CDR3 sequences; 20% to 25% are singletons. The data are from a study of Graves' ophthalmopathy and Graves' hyperthyroidism. In germline, CDR1 is ENHRY, CDR2 SYGVKD. The V end lost 3 bases, the J end lost 8 bases, and 28 bases lay between the germline ends. CDR3 size: 18 residues.

Specimen: peripheral blood. This rearrangement joins TRBV10-3 to TRBJ1-2; D unclear. The TCR sequence derives from a woman aged 18 to 35 with stable Graves' hyperthyroidism. The CDR3 DNA reads as TGTGCCATCAGTGATTCCAAACGGGCGAACCGGAACGGAGGGGGCTACACCTTC. Translated, it gives CAISDSKRANRNGGGYTF.